This T cell receptor beta chain was observed in a study of blood T cell repertoires in COVID-19. In the study overall: COVID-19 samples collected from the United States, Italy and Spain covered acute and convalescent phases.

Original handling: How many nucleated cells were present was estimated from reference gene primer amplification. This table comes from immunoSEQ multiplex PCR, and its TCRdb copy is limited to in-frame clones, with some not included. The V and J calls and clone size come from that table; D and trimming were worked out from the DNA. Of approximately 140,000 clones in the sample, approximately 86% are singletons; the top ten hold around 4%. Germline V lookup: CDR1 KGHSH, CDR2 LQKENI. This CDR3 spans 13 amino acids. V gave up 2 bases and J gave up 6 bases, with 8 bases separating them. The sequence came from a woman aged 55-70 years with active or convalescent COVID-19. Material: peripheral blood. The gene calls are TRBV18 and TRBJ1-5; no reliable D call. CDR3 in amino acids: CASSPGAGQPQHF. In DNA, the CDR3 is TGTGCCAGCTCACCAGGTGCCGGTCAGCCCCAGCATTTT.